Reported below is one TCR beta chain. Its antigen is unknown. The input lacks base qualities; no much larger clone sits a single base away. The immunoSEQ Assay was used to immunosequence TCRbeta CDR3 regions from genomic DNA. Genomic DNA was amplified by bias-controlled multiplex PCR before high-throughput sequencing. The original methods were these. To quantify the absolute abundance of each unique TCRbeta CDR3 region, the sequences were collapsed and filtered. Clonality, defined as 1 minus Pielou's evenness, was calculated using productive rearrangements only. Clones with significantly greater frequencies in on-treatment versus baseline samples were identified using a previously published method. TCRdb holds this immuneACCESS table with in-frame rearrangements only. Some clones are missing; in checked studies, unresolved V genes explain under half, and the rest has no known cause. V, J and clone size were drawn from that table, and D and trimming were deduced from the DNA. This sample has 17,000 or so clones in its table, and about 80% of those were observed once. The leading ten clones occupy about 12% of the sample.

The data derive from a study of sequential checkpoint blockade in melanoma (dated by TCRdb to about 2019). At the level of the whole study: Patients were assigned by 1:1 randomization to either first-line nivolumab followed by ipilimumab (arm A) or ipilimumab followed by nivolumab (arm B). Maintenance nivolumab was given following each of the two trial sequences.

The sample's treatment or condition label is to be understood as: randomized to nivolumab then ipilimumab (arm A) or the reverse (arm B). Prior DNA-damaging chemotherapy had not been received by any trial patient. Live CD3+CD8+ cells negative for CD19 and CD56 were sorted from thawed PBMCs on a FACS Aria II flow cytometer. The samples were obtained from melanoma patients enrolled in CheckMate 064, an open-label, randomized phase II trial testing sequential checkpoint blockade. Leukapheresis was used to collect peripheral blood mononuclear cells, which were then purified with Ficoll-Paque and frozen in human serum with 10% DMSO. Immediately after sorting, the purity of sorted blood CD3+CD8+ cells was verified to be >98%, after which DNA was extracted. V loses 0 bases, J loses 4 bases, and the germline ends lie 8 bases apart. CDR1 and CDR2 (SGHRS, YFSETQ) derive from the germline V gene. The CDR3 goes from the cysteine to the phenylalanine over 13 residues. This entry keeps only the CDR3 DNA: 39 bases, framed from base 1.

Paper-wide results and their limitations: The response-prediction model combining TCR metrics and mutation burden needs validation in larger, independent patient cohorts.

Sample: CD8+ T cells sorted from blood (inferred from file names), taken from a patient given nivolumab and ipilimumab in sequence. This TCR was recovered from a human donor with melanoma. This chain is built from TRBV5-1 and TRBJ2-7; the D gene cannot be resolved reliably. CDR3 reads: CASSLARGYEQYF. The DNA is TGCGCCAGCAGCTTGGCGCGCGGTTACGAGCAGTACTTC.